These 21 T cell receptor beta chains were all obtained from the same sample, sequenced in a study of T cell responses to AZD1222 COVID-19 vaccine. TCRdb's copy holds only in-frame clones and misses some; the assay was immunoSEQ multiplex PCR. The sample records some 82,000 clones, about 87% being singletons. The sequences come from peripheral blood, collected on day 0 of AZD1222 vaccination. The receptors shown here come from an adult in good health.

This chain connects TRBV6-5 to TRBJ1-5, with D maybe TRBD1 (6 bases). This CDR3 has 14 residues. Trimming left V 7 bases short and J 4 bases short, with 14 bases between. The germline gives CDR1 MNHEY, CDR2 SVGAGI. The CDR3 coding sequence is TGTGCCAGCATGGGGGTGGGGGCAAATCAGCCCCAGCATTTT. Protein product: CASMGVGANQPQHF.

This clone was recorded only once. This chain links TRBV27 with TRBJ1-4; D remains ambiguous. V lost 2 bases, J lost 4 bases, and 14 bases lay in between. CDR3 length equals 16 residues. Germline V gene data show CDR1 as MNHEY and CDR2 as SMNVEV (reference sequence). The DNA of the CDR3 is TGTGCCAGCAGTTTAAGGGCGGACGCCTTTAATGAAAAACTGTTTTTT. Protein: CASSLRADAFNEKLFF.

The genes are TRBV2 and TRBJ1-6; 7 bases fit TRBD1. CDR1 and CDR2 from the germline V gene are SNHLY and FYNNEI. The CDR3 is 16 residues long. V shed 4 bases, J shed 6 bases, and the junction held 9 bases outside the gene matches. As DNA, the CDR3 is TGTGCCAGCAGTGGGCAGGGGGGACAAGTTAATTCACCCCTCCACTTT. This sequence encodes CASSGQGGQVNSPLHF.

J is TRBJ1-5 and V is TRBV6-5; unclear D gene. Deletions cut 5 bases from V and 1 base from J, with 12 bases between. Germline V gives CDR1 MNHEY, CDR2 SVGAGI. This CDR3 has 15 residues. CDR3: CASSPMIRSNQPQHF. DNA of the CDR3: TGTGCCAGCAGTCCCATGATTCGGAGCAATCAGCCCCAGCATTTT.

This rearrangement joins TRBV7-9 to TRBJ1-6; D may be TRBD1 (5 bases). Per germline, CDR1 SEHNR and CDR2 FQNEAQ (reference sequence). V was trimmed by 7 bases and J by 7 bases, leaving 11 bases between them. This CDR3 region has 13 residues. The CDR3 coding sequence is TGTGCCAGCAAACAACAGGAGAATTCACCCCTCCACTTT. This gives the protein CASKQQENSPLHF.

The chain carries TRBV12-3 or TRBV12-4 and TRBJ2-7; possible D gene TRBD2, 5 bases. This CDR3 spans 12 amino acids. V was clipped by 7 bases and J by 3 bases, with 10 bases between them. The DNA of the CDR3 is TGTGCCAGCAAGCGGAGCAACTACGAGCAGTACTTC. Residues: CASKRSNYEQYF.

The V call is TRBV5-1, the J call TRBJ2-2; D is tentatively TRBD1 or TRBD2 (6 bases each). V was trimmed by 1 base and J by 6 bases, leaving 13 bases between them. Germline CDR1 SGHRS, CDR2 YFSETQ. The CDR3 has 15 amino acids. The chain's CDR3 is CASSLPGAGSGELFF. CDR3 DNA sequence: TGCGCCAGCAGCTTGCCAGGGGCGGGATCCGGGGAGCTGTTTTTT.

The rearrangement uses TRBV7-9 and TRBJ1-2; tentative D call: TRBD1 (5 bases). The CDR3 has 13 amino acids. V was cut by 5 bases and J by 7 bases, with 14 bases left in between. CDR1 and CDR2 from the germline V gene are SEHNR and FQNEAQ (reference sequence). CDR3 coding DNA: TGTGCCAGCAGCGACGGGACGGGCCGTGGCTACACCTTC. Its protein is CASSDGTGRGYTF.

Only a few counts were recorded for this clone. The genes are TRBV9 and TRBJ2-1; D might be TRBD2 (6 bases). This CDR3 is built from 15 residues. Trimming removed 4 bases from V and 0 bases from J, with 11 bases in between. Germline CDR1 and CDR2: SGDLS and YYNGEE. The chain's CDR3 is CASSRTTRSYNEQFF. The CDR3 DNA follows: TGTGCCAGCAGCCGGACTACTCGCTCCTACAATGAGCAGTTCTTC.

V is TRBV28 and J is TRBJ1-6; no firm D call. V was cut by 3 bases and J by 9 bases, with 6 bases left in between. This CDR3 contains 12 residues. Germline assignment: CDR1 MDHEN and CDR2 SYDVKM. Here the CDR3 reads CASSFTVSPLHF. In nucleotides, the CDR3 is TGTGCCAGCAGTTTTACCGTTTCACCCCTCCACTTT.

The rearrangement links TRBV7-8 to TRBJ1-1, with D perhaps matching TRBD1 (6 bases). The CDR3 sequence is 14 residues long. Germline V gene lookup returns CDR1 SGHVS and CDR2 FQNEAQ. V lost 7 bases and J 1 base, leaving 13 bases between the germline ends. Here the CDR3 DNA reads TGTGCCAGCACTCCCCGAGGGGGGAACACTGAAGCTTTCTTT. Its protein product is CASTPRGGNTEAFF.

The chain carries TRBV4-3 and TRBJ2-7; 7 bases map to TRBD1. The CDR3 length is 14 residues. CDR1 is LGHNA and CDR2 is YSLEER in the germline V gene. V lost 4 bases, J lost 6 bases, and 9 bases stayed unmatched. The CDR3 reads CASSPTTGTSEQYF. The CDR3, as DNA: TGCGCCAGCAGCCCTACGACAGGGACCTCCGAGCAGTACTTC.

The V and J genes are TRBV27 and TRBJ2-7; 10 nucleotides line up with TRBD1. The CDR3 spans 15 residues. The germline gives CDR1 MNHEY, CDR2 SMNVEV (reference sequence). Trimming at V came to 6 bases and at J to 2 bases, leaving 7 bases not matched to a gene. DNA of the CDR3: TGTGCCAGCAGCATTCGACAGGGGGCACCCTACGAGCAGTACTTC. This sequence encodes CASSIRQGAPYEQYF.

The CDR3 sequence is CASSERLAGSSSYNEQFF. CDR3 bases: TGTGCCAGCAGTGAACGACTAGCGGGGTCTTCCTCCTACAATGAGCAGTTCTTC. The V gene is TRBV6-1, the J gene TRBJ2-1, with TRBD2 matching 11 bases. The junction had 6 bases not matched to a gene; V was cut back by 2 bases and J by 0 bases. Per the germline V gene, CDR1 is MNHNS and CDR2 is SASEGT. This CDR3 region has 18 residues.

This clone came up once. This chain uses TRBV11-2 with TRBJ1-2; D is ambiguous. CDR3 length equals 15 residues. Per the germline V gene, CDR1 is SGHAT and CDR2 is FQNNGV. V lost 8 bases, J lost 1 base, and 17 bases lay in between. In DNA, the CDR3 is TGTGCCAGCCGCGAAGCCGGCAACCTTAACTATGGCTACACCTTC. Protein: CASREAGNLNYGYTF. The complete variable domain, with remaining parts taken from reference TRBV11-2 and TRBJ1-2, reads EAGVAQSPRYKIIEKRQSVAFWCNPISGHATLYWYQQILGQGPKLLIQFQNNGVVDDSQLPKDRFSAERLKGVDSTLKIQPAKLEDSAVYLCASREAGNLNYGYTFGSGTRLTVV.

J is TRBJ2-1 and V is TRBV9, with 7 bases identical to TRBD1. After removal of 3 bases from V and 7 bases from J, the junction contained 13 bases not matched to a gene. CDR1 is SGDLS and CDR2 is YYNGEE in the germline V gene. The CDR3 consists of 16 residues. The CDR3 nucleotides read TGTGCCAGCAGCGCTGATTCCGGGACAGCTCTAAATGAGCAGTTCTTC. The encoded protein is CASSADSGTALNEQFF.

The CDR3: CASSPIPTRMNTEAFF. In DNA form, the CDR3 reads TGTGCCAGCAGCCCGATTCCCACCAGAATGAACACTGAAGCTTTCTTT. The chain couples TRBV3-1 (or the pseudogene TRBV3-2) to TRBJ1-1; no firm D call. Between the trimmed V and J ends, which lost 4 bases and 0 bases, there was a span of 15 bases. The CDR3 totals 16 residues. Germline V gene data show CDR1 as LGHDT and CDR2 as YNNKEL (reference sequence).

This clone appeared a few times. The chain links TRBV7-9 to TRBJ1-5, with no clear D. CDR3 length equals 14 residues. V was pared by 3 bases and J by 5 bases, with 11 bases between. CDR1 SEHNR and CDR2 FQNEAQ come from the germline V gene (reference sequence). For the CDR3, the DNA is TGTGCCAGCAGCTTCCCGGGTATGGATCAGCCCCAGCATTTT. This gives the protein CASSFPGMDQPQHF.

For the CDR3, the DNA is TGTGCCTGGAGTCAAGGGGATGGTTACGAGCAGTACTTC. Translated, it gives CAWSQGDGYEQYF. This chain links TRBV30 with TRBJ2-7; maybe TRBD1 (5 bases). The CDR3 has 13 amino acids. V shed 2 bases and J shed 4 bases, with 12 bases lying between them. The V gene's germline CDR1 is GTSNPN and CDR2 SVGIG (reference sequence). The whole variable domain, filled in from reference TRBV30 and TRBJ2-7, reads SQTIHQWPATLVQPVGSPLSLECTVEGTSNPNLYWYRQAAGRGLQLLFYSVGIGQISSEVPQNLSASRPQDRQFILSSKKLLLSDSGFYLCAWSQGDGYEQYFGPGTRLTVT.

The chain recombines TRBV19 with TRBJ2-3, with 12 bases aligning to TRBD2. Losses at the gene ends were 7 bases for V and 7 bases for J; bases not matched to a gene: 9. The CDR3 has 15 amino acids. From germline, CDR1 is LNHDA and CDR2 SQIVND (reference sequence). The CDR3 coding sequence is TGTGCCAGTACCCTACTAGCGGGGGGTATTTATACGCAGTATTTT. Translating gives CASTLLAGGIYTQYF.

The CDR3 loop reads CASSLRAFKQPQHF. The DNA for the CDR3 is TGTGCCAGCAGTTTAAGGGCATTCAAGCAGCCCCAGCATTTT. The rearrangement uses TRBV27 and TRBJ1-5; no definite D call. This CDR3 is 14 amino acids long. V was cut by 2 bases and J by 7 bases, with 12 bases left in between. Germline CDR1 is MNHEY and CDR2 is SMNVEV (reference sequence).